This T cell receptor (beta chain) was identified in a study of T cell responses to AZD1222 COVID-19 vaccine. Remarks on this clone: The antigen is unknown.

Study-wide results and caveats: CD4 TCRs associated with vaccination spanned spike, dominating at 160-218 and 743-854. Only a handful of AZD1222 recipients, more than five in all, had baseline seropositivity.

Using immunoSEQ multiplex PCR, the repertoire was profiled, and TCRdb retains in-frame clones only, with some absent. Among approximately 110,000 clones, 75% to 90% were seen once, and the ten largest hold approximately 4.7%. Germline V gene data show CDR1 as MDHEN and CDR2 as SYDVKM. The CDR3 totals 12 residues. Between the trimmed V and J ends, which lost 6 bases and 4 bases, there was a span of 7 bases. This TCR came from an adult in good health. The sequences come from peripheral blood, collected on day 0 of AZD1222 vaccination. The chain links TRBV28 to TRBJ1-3; D gene uncertain. The chain's CDR3 is CASRVSGNTIYF. CDR3 nucleotides: TGTGCCAGCAGAGTTTCAGGAAACACCATATATTTT.